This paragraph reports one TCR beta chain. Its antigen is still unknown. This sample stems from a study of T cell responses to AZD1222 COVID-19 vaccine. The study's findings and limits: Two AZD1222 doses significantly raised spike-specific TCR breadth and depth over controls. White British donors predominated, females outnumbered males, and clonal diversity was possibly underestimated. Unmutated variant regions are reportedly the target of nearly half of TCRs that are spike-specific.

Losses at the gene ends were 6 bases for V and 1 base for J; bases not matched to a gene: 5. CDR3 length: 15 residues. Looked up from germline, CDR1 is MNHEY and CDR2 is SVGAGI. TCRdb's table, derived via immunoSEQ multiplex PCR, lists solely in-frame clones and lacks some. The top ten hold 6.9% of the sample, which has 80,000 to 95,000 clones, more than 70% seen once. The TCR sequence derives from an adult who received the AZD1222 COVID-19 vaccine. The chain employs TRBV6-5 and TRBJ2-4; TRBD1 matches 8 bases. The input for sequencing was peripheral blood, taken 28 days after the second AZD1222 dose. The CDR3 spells CASSDSGGAKNIQYF. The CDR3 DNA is TGTGCCAGCAGCGATTCAGGGGGCGCCAAAAACATTCAGTACTTC.